This entry lists 5 T cell receptor beta chains sequenced from one sample in a study of T cells in Graves' hyperthyroidism and ophthalmopathy. The investigators amplified TCR beta CDR3 regions from RNA transcripts. RT-PCR in the first round (using the HTBI primer set) targeted the TCR CDR3. MiXCR, applied by TCRdb to the multiplex PCR reads, yields one record per CDR3 protein. In the table there are under 700,000 distinct CDR3 sequences, 16% of which are singletons. Sequencing was performed on blood. The receptors stem from a woman in her late teens or twenties with Graves' hyperthyroidism.

The J gene is TRBJ2-5, the V gene TRBV29-1; D remains ambiguous. This CDR3 has 12 residues. The germline CDR1 and CDR2 sequences are SQVTM and ANQGSEA. V was trimmed by 6 bases and J by 2 bases, leaving 10 bases between them. CDR3 amino acids: CSVMDGQETQYF. The CDR3 DNA follows: TGCAGCGTGATGGACGGACAAGAGACCCAGTACTTC.

Many counts were recorded for this clonotype. V usage is TRBV11-3 and J usage is TRBJ1-2; 10 bases align to TRBD1. The V gene's germline CDR1 is SGHNT and CDR2 YENEEA. V was clipped by 3 bases and J by 2 bases; unmatched bases: 0. This CDR3 is built from 14 residues. The CDR3 DNA is TGTGCCAGCAGCTTGACAGGGGGCAACTATGGCTACACCTTC. This encodes CASSLTGGNYGYTF.

The V and J genes are TRBV10-3 and TRBJ2-7; the match to TRBD2 covers 8 bases. This CDR3 contains 16 residues. The germline V gene has CDR1 ENHRY and CDR2 SYGVKD. V trimming: 6 bases; J trimming: 0 bases; junction bases outside the gene matches: 10. This CDR3 reads CAISAESSGSSYEQYF. The CDR3 DNA reads TGTGCCATCAGCGCTGAATCGAGCGGGAGCTCCTACGAGCAGTACTTC.

The chain links TRBV27 to TRBJ2-7; D gene ambiguous. Germline V gene data show CDR1 as MNHEY and CDR2 as SMNVEV (reference sequence). The length of the CDR3 is 19 residues. Trimming shortened V by 2 bases and J by 7 bases, and 30 bases separated the two germline ends. CDR3 bases: TGTGCCAGCAGTTTACGTTATCGGCAGGTAGCAGTCTGGATGGGGGAGCAGTACTTC. This encodes CASSLRYRQVAVWMGEQYF.

This clonotype was counted ten times or more. V is TRBV11-2 and J is TRBJ1-1; weak D call: TRBD1 (6 bases). The CDR3 contains 12 residues. Trimming removed 5 bases at V and 5 bases at J, with 9 bases between. From germline, CDR1 is SGHAT and CDR2 FQNNGV. The CDR3 sequence: CASSAGETEAFF. The CDR3 region has the DNA TGTGCCAGCAGCGCAGGGGAAACTGAAGCTTTCTTT.